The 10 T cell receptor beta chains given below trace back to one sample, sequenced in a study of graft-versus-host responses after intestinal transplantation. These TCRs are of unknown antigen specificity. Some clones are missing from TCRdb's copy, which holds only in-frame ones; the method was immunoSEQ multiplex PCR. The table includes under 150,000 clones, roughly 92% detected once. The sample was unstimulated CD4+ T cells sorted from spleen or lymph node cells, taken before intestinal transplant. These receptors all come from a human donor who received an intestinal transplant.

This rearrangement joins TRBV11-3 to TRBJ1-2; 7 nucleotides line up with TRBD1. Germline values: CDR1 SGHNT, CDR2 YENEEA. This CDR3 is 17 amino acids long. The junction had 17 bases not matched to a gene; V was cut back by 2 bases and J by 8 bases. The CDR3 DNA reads TGTGCCAGCAGCTTATTTACCGGACAGGATGTTCTGTTGGGCTACACCTTC. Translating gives CASSLFTGQDVLLGYTF.

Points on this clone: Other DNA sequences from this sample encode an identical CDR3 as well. The CDR3 DNA follows: TGCGCCAGCAGCTTGGGTCTAGCGGGGGGTACAGATACGCAGTATTTT. This encodes CASSLGLAGGTDTQYF. J is TRBJ2-3 and V is TRBV5-1; 11 bases match TRBD2. The V gene end was trimmed by 0 bases and the J gene end by 3 bases; junction bases not matched to a gene: 3. The CDR3 length is 16 residues. Germline V lookup: CDR1 SGHRS, CDR2 YFSETQ.

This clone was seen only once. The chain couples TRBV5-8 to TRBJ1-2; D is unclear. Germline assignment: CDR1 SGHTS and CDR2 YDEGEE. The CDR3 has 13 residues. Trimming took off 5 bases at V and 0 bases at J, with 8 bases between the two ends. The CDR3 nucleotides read TGTGCCAGCAGGACGGATGCTAACTATGGCTACACCTTC. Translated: CASRTDANYGYTF.

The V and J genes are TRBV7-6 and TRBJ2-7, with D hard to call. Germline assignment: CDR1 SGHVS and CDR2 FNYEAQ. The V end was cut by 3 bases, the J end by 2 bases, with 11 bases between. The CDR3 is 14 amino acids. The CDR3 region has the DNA TGTGCCAGCAGCTTGGTTCAGCCTCCCTACGAGCAGTACTTC. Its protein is CASSLVQPPYEQYF.

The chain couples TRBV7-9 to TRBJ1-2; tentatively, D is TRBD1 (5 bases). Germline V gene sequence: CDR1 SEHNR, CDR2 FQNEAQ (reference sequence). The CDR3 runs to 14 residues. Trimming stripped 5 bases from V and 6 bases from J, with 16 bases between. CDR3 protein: CASSRPQGADGYTF. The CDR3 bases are TGTGCCAGCAGCCGTCCCCAGGGTGCTGATGGCTACACCTTC.

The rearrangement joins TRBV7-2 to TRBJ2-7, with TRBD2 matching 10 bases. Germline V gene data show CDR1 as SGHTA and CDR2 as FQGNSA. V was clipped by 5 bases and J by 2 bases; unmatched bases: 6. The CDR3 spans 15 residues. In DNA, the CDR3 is TGTGCCAGCAGCAAGCGGGGGGGCCTCGCCTACGAGCAGTACTTC. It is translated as CASSKRGGLAYEQYF.

CDR3 coding DNA: TGTGCCAGTAGTAGAGACCGCGTCCGGGGAGAGACCCAGTACTTC. It is translated as CASSRDRVRGETQYF. The V and J genes are TRBV19 and TRBJ2-5; D is perhaps TRBD2 (5 bases). The V end lost 4 bases, the J end lost 4 bases, and 16 bases lay between the germline ends. Per germline, CDR1 LNHDA and CDR2 SQIVND (reference sequence). The CDR3 extends over 15 amino acids.

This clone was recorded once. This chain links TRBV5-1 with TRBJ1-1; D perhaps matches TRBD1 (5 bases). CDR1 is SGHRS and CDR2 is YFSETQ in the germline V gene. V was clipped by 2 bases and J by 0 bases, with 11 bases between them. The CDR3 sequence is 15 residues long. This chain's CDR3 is CASSFRQGVNTEAFF. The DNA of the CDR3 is TGCGCCAGCAGCTTCAGACAAGGGGTGAACACTGAAGCTTTCTTT. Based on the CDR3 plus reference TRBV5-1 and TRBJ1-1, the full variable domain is KAGVTQTPRYLIKTRGQQVTLSCSPISGHRSVSWYQQTPGQGLQFLFEYFSETQRNKGNFPGRFSGRQFSNSRSEMNVSTLELGDSALYLCASSFRQGVNTEAFFGQGTRLTVV.

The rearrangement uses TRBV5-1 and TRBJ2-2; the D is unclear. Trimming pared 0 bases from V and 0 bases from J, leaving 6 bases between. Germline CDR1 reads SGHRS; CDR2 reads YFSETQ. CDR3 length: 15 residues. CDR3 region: CASSLGIANTGELFF. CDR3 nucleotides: TGCGCCAGCAGCTTGGGGATTGCGAACACCGGGGAGCTGTTTTTT.

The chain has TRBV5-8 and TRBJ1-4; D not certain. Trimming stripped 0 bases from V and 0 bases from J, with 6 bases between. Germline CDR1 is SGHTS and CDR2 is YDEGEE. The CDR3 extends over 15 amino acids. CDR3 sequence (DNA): TGTGCCAGCAGCTTGGAGTCAGCAACTAATGAAAAACTGTTTTTT. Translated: CASSLESATNEKLFF.